A single TCR beta chain is shown here with its context. As yet, its antigen is unknown. Preparation of the TCRbeta library was carried out with unique molecular identifiers. In TCRdb, the PCR reads were re-called with MiXCR into one record per CDR3 protein. The table records some 550,000 distinct CDR3 sequences, about 21% of them present only once. CDR1 is SGHTA, CDR2 FQGNSA, per germline. The CDR3 has 15 residues. Trimming took off 0 bases at V and 5 bases at J, with 13 bases between the two ends. This specimen comes from a study of T-cell reconstitution after alpha-beta-depleted transplantation in children. Overall study findings and caveats: About two months after transplant, alpha-beta T cells reportedly came from several hundred expanded graft clones.

V is TRBV7-2 and J is TRBJ2-5, with D uncertain. The sequencing used PBMCs, mostly from graft donor cells, collected 360 days after TCRalphabeta/CD19-depleted stem cell transplant. The receptor comes from a boy less than two years old who had a stem cell transplant for acute myeloid leukemia, so the T cells may come from the graft donor. CDR3 sequence reads: CASSLAKAVMETQYF. Here the CDR3 DNA reads TGTGCCAGCAGCTTAGCGAAGGCGGTGATGGAGACCCAGTACTTC.